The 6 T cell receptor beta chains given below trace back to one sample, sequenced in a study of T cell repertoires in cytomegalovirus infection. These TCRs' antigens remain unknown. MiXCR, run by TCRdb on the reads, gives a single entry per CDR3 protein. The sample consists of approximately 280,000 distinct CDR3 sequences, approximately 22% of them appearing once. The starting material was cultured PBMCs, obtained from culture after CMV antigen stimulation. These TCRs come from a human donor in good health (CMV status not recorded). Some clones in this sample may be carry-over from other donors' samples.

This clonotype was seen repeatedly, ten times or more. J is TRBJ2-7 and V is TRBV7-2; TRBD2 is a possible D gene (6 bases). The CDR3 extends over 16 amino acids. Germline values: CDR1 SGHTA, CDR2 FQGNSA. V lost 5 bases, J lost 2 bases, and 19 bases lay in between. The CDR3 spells CASSRDSGSATYEQYF. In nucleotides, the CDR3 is TGTGCCAGCAGCCGGGACTCAGGGTCAGCGACCTACGAGCAGTACTTC.

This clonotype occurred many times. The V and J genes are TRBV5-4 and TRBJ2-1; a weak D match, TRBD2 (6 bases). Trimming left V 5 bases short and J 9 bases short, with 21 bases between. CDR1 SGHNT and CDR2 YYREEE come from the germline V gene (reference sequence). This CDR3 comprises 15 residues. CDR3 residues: CASSRTGREKGEQFF. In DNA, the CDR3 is TGTGCCAGCAGTAGGACGGGGCGGGAAAAGGGTGAGCAGTTCTTC.

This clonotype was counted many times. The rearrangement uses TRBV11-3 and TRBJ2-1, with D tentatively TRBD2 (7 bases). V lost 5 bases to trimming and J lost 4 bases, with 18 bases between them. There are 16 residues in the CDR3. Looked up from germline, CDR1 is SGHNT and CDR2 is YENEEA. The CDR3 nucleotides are TGTGCCAGCAGCCGACGTGGGGGGGCGGATTACAATGAGCAGTTCTTC. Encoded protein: CASSRRGGADYNEQFF.

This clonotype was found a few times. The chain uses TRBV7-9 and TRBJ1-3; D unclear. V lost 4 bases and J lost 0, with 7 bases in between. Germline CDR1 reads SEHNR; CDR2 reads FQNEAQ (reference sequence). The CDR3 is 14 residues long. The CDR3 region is CASSSSISGNTIYF. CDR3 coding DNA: TGTGCCAGCAGCTCCTCCATCTCTGGAAACACCATATATTTT. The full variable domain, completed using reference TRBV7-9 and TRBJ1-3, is DTGVSQNPRHKITKRGQNVTFRCDPISEHNRLYWYRQTLGQGPEFLTYFQNEAQLEKSRLLSDRFSAERPKGSFSTLEIQRTEQGDSAMYLCASSSSISGNTIYFGEGSWLTVV.

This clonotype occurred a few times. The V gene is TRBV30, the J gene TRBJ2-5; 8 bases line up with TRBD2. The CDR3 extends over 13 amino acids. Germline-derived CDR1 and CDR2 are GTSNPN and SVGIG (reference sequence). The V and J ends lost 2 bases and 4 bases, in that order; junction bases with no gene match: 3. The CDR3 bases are TGTGCCTGGAGTACGGGGGGGGCAGAGACCCAGTACTTC. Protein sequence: CAWSTGGAETQYF. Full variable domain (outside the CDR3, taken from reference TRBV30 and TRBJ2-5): SQTIHQWPATLVQPVGSPLSLECTVEGTSNPNLYWYRQAAGRGLQLLFYSVGIGQISSEVPQNLSASRPQDRQFILSSKKLLLSDSGFYLCAWSTGGAETQYFGPGTRLLVL.

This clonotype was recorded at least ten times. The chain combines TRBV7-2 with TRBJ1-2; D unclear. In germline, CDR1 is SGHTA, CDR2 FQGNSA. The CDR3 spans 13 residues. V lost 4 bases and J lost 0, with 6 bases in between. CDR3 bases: TGTGCCAGCAGCTCGTCGCCTAACTATGGCTACACCTTC. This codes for CASSSSPNYGYTF.